These 26 T cell receptor beta chains share one sample of origin, sequenced in a study of T cell responses to AZD1222 COVID-19 vaccine. The data were produced by immunoSEQ multiplex PCR, yet TCRdb's version contains in-frame clones alone and is incomplete. The table includes around 150,000 clones, roughly 94% detected once. Sample: peripheral blood, taken on day 0 of AZD1222 vaccination. These receptors were obtained from an adult in good health.

This chain connects TRBV4-2 to TRBJ1-1; D gene uncertain. Deletions cut 0 bases from V and 3 bases from J, with 5 bases between. The CDR3 loop spans 13 amino acids. The V gene's germline CDR1 is LGHNA and CDR2 YNFKEQ. The CDR3 spells CASSQEVYTEAFF. In DNA form, the CDR3 reads TGTGCCAGCAGCCAAGAAGTATACACTGAAGCTTTCTTT.

This chain joins TRBV11-2 and TRBJ2-5, with 8 positions matching TRBD2. The V and J ends lost 6 bases and 4 bases, in that order; junction bases with no gene match: 16. The CDR3 contains 17 residues. Germline V gene sequence: CDR1 SGHAT, CDR2 FQNNGV. This CDR3 is CASRAGVAGRLGETQYF. DNA for the CDR3: TGTGCCAGCAGGGCGGGAGTAGCGGGAAGGTTGGGAGAGACCCAGTACTTC.

The rearrangement uses TRBV29-1 and TRBJ1-2; D unclear. CDR3 length equals 14 residues. Trimming took 4 bases from V and 4 from J, leaving 16 bases between them. Per the germline V gene, CDR1 is SQVTM and CDR2 is ANQGSEA. The CDR3 reads CSVVGEVVGYGYTF. The CDR3 coding sequence is TGCAGCGTTGTCGGGGAGGTAGTCGGCTATGGCTACACCTTC.

The chain carries TRBV6-2 or TRBV6-3 and TRBJ1-5; D gene unclear. CDR1 and CDR2 from the germline V gene are MNHEY and SVGEGT. V was shortened by 6 bases and J by 3 bases, with 6 bases between the two germline ends. The length of the CDR3 is 12 residues. The CDR3 loop reads CASSRPNQPQHF. The CDR3 nucleotides are TGTGCCAGCAGCCGCCCCAATCAGCCCCAGCATTTT.

The rearrangement links TRBV2 to TRBJ1-6; 9 bases are a match to TRBD1. The germline V gene encodes CDR1 SNHLY and CDR2 FYNNEI. The CDR3 is 13 residues long. V lost 7 bases, J lost 10 bases, and 5 bases stayed unmatched. The CDR3 nucleotides read TGTGCCAGCACCGGGACAGGGACCTCACCCCTCCACTTT. It codes for CASTGTGTSPLHF.

This sequence joins TRBV5-1 and TRBJ1-1, with a possible D match to TRBD1 (6 bases). The germline CDR1 and CDR2 sequences are SGHRS and YFSETQ. This CDR3 has 13 amino acids. Trimming took 7 bases from V and 3 from J, leaving 13 bases between them. The CDR3 nucleotides read TGCGCCAGCTGCCTGGACAGATACACTGAAGCTTTCTTT. Translated, it gives CASCLDRYTEAFF. The full variable domain, with the rest looked up from reference TRBV5-1 and TRBJ1-1, is KAGVTQTPRYLIKTRGQQVTLSCSPISGHRSVSWYQQTPGQGLQFLFEYFSETQRNKGNFPGRFSGRQFSNSRSEMNVSTLELGDSALYLCASCLDRYTEAFFGQGTRLTVV.

The chain combines TRBV13 with TRBJ2-2, with TRBD1 identical over 7 bases. The CDR3 covers 16 residues. Germline CDR1 is PRHDT and CDR2 is FYEKMQ (reference sequence). The V gene end was trimmed by 6 bases and the J gene end by 2 bases; junction bases not matched to a gene: 9. CDR3 amino acids: CASRSSDRANTGELFF. CDR3 DNA: TGTGCCAGCAGATCCTCAGACAGGGCCAACACCGGGGAGCTGTTTTTT.

This clone has only a few counts. The chain employs TRBV2 and TRBJ1-1, with D possibly being TRBD1 (6 bases). CDR1 SNHLY and CDR2 FYNNEI come from the germline V gene. V lost 2 bases and J lost 6, with 13 bases in between. The CDR3 covers 14 residues. The CDR3: CASSELEQGAEAFF. As DNA, the CDR3 is TGTGCCAGCAGTGAATTAGAACAGGGAGCTGAAGCTTTCTTT.

This clone was recorded many times. This chain joins TRBV6-4 and TRBJ2-1, with a possible D match to TRBD1 (5 bases). From germline, CDR1 is MRHNA and CDR2 SNTAGT. This CDR3 spans 13 amino acids. The V and J ends lost 4 bases and 4 bases respectively, with 8 bases between them. CDR3 in DNA: TGTGCCAGCAGTGCGACAGCATACAATGAGCAGTTCTTC. Translated: CASSATAYNEQFF.

J is TRBJ2-2 and V is TRBV30; 11 nucleotides match TRBD2. Trimming took 3 bases from V and 4 from J; bases not matched to a gene: 7. Germline CDR1 is GTSNPN and CDR2 is SVGIG (reference sequence). The CDR3 sequence is 16 residues long. The CDR3 loop is CAWRPPGLAATGELFF. In DNA form, the CDR3 reads TGTGCCTGGAGGCCCCCGGGACTAGCGGCCACCGGGGAGCTGTTTTTT.

CDR3 DNA sequence: TGTGCCAGTAGTATCGTGGGGTCGGCCTATGGCTACACCTTC. This sequence encodes CASSIVGSAYGYTF. The V call is TRBV19, the J call TRBJ1-2, with no clear D. V was cut by 3 bases and J by 4 bases, with 12 bases left in between. The CDR3 loop spans 14 amino acids. Per the germline V gene, CDR1 is LNHDA and CDR2 is SQIVND (reference sequence).

The gene calls are TRBV12-3 or TRBV12-4 and TRBJ1-1; 9 nucleotides agree with TRBD1. The length of the CDR3 is 11 residues. Trimming at V came to 6 bases and at J to 8 bases, leaving 1 base not matched to a gene. The CDR3 loop reads CASSGTGEAFF. DNA of the CDR3: TGTGCCAGCAGCGGGACAGGGGAAGCTTTCTTT.

V and J are TRBV6-5 and TRBJ2-7, with 10 bases matching TRBD1. Germline V gene data show CDR1 as MNHEY and CDR2 as SVGAGI. The CDR3 has 15 residues. The CDR3 protein is CASSNSGTGVREQYV. In DNA form, the CDR3 reads TGTGCCAGCAGTAACTCCGGGACAGGGGTTCGCGAGCAGTACGTC.

The rearrangement links TRBV4-1 to TRBJ2-2, with no clear D. Germline V gene data show CDR1 as MGHRA and CDR2 as YSYEKL. Trimming pared 3 bases from V and 0 bases from J, leaving 17 bases between. The CDR3 length is 18 residues. CDR3 coding DNA: TGCGCCAGCAGCCAGGTGACATTAACCAGCGCGAACACCGGGGAGCTGTTTTTT. Protein sequence: CASSQVTLTSANTGELFF.

The CDR3 here is CASSLLTGFEETQYF. DNA of the CDR3: TGTGCCAGCAGCCTTCTGACTGGGTTTGAAGAGACCCAGTACTTC. The chain combines TRBV6-2 or TRBV6-3 with TRBJ2-5; D call uncertain. The CDR3 is made up of 15 amino acids. Trimming removed 6 bases from V and 3 bases from J, with 17 bases in between. The germline V gene encodes CDR1 MNHEY and CDR2 SVGEGT.

J is TRBJ1-1 and V is TRBV6-5; TRBD1 agrees at 7 bases. Germline CDR1 reads MNHEY; CDR2 reads SVGAGI. The CDR3 totals 15 residues. The ends lost 0 bases at V and 3 bases at J; junction bases unmatched: 4. The CDR3 protein is CASSYSDRRDTEAFF. The CDR3 DNA sequence: TGTGCCAGCAGTTACTCGGACAGGAGGGACACTGAAGCTTTCTTT.

This chain uses TRBV2 with TRBJ1-5, with D possibly matching TRBD1 (5 bases). Looked up from germline, CDR1 is SNHLY and CDR2 is FYNNEI. Trimming shortened V by 3 bases and J by 1 base, and 7 bases separated the two germline ends. The CDR3 spans 14 residues. This CDR3 is CASSDRVSNQPQHF. CDR3 DNA: TGTGCCAGCAGTGACAGGGTGAGCAATCAGCCCCAGCATTTT. Full variable domain (missing parts from reference TRBV2 and TRBJ1-5): EPEVTQTPSHQVTQMGQEVILRCVPISNHLYFYWYRQILGQKVEFLVSFYNNEISEKSEIFDDQFSVERPDGSNFTLKIRSTKLEDSAMYFCASSDRVSNQPQHFGDGTRLSIL.

The chain joins TRBV29-1 to TRBJ1-3; TRBD1 is a possible D gene (5 bases). This CDR3 comprises 13 residues. Germline-derived CDR1 and CDR2 are SQVTM and ANQGSEA. V dropped 5 bases and J dropped 0 bases, with 8 bases sitting between them. The CDR3 spells CSVNTGSGNTIYF. In DNA form, the CDR3 reads TGCAGCGTTAACACAGGCTCTGGAAACACCATATATTTT.

The rearrangement joins TRBV6-2 or TRBV6-3 to TRBJ1-1, with TRBD1 matching 8 bases. V trimming: 6 bases; J trimming: 3 bases; junction bases outside the gene matches: 6. The CDR3 length is 14 residues. In germline, CDR1 is MNHEY, CDR2 SVGEGT. The CDR3 here is CASSAGGSDTEAFF. The CDR3 DNA reads TGTGCCAGCAGCGCAGGGGGCTCGGACACTGAAGCTTTCTTT.

This chain joins TRBV7-9 and TRBJ2-1; 16 bases agree with TRBD2. V shed 5 bases, J shed 4 bases, and the junction held 8 bases outside the gene matches. The CDR3 is made up of 18 amino acids. Germline V CDR1 and CDR2: SEHNR, FQNEAQ (reference sequence). This CDR3 reads CASSPGLAGGPEYNEQFF. The DNA for the CDR3 is TGTGCCAGCAGCCCGGGACTAGCGGGAGGGCCAGAATACAATGAGCAGTTCTTC.

CDR3 nucleotides: TGTGCCAGCAGTGAAGCGAGCGGGGAAGCTCACGAGCAGTACGTC. This translates into CASSEASGEAHEQYV. The chain is built from TRBV6-1 and TRBJ2-7, with 7 bases that match TRBD2. Germline V gene lookup returns CDR1 MNHNS and CDR2 SASEGT. The CDR3 extends over 15 amino acids. V lost 0 bases and J lost 5; bases outside the gene matches: 7.

The V call is TRBV7-9, the J call TRBJ2-1; the D is unclear. Germline CDR1 SEHNR, CDR2 FQNEAQ (reference sequence). This CDR3 has 15 amino acids. V shed 1 base and J shed 0 bases, with 7 bases lying between them. CDR3 protein: CASSLVGTSYNEQFF. Written as DNA, the CDR3 is TGTGCCAGCAGCTTAGTTGGAACCTCCTACAATGAGCAGTTCTTC.

The rearrangement links TRBV13 to TRBJ2-1, with 8 bases lining up with TRBD1. In germline, CDR1 is PRHDT, CDR2 FYEKMQ (reference sequence). V was clipped by 5 bases and J by 4 bases; unmatched bases: 13. This CDR3 is built from 17 residues. The CDR3 protein is CASSLDRGGNLYNEQFF. Written as DNA, the CDR3 is TGTGCCAGCAGCCTCGACAGGGGTGGGAACCTTTACAATGAGCAGTTCTTC.

The chain joins TRBV7-9 to TRBJ2-5; D remains ambiguous. The CDR3 has 13 residues. Germline V gives CDR1 SEHNR, CDR2 FQNEAQ (reference sequence). The ends were cut back, 5 bases at V and 7 bases at J, with 14 bases in the middle. The CDR3 coding sequence is TGTGCCAGCAGCACCGGACGCAGTTGGACCCAGTACTTC. Translated, it gives CASSTGRSWTQYF.

This clone occurred a few times. The sample contains more than one DNA sequence encoding this CDR3. The chain has TRBV29-1 and TRBJ1-2; D is unclear. The germline gives CDR1 SQVTM, CDR2 ANQGSEA. Trimming took off 0 bases at V and 2 bases at J, with 4 bases between the two ends. The CDR3 spans 12 residues. The CDR3 DNA reads as TGCAGCGTTGAAGATCGCAACTATGGCTACACCTTC. Residues: CSVEDRNYGYTF.

The chain links TRBV7-8 to TRBJ1-1; maybe TRBD1 (6 bases). CDR3 length equals 14 residues. The germline V gene has CDR1 SGHVS and CDR2 FQNEAQ. Trimming cost V 5 bases and J 2 bases, with 12 bases left between them. The CDR3 loop reads CASSVLQGNTEAFF. The CDR3 DNA sequence: TGTGCCAGCAGCGTGTTACAGGGTAACACTGAAGCTTTCTTT. The whole variable domain, remainder taken from reference TRBV7-8 and TRBJ1-1, is GAGVSQSPRYKVAKRGQDVALRCDPISGHVSLFWYQQALGQGPEFLTYFQNEAQLDKSGLPSDRFFAERPEGSVSTLKIQRTQQEDSAVYLCASSVLQGNTEAFFGQGTRLTVV.